This is a list of T cell receptor beta chains from one sample in a study of blood T cell repertoires in COVID-19. Measured with immunoSEQ multiplex PCR; TCRdb has only the in-frame clones, and not every one. Of fewer than 300,000 clones in the sample, roughly 90% were seen once. Specimen: PBMCs or T cells enriched from blood (not recorded which). All receptors derive from a woman in her twenties or thirties who had recovered from COVID-19. Each CDR3 is given with its conserved first and last residue. D genes are given only for firm matches. Only some rows state a clone size, as once, few, many or a class for expanded clones.

j_call clone_size cdr3_length v_call d_call cdr3_nt cdr3_aa
TRBJ2-1 . 15 TRBV28 TRBD1 TGTGCCAGCAGGTCCGGGACAGGGGTTTACAATGAGCAGTTCTTC CASRSGTGVYNEQFF
TRBJ2-3 . 14 TRBV5-1 TRBD2 TGCGCCAGCAGCTCCATAGCGGGAGTGGATACGCAGTATTTT CASSSIAGVDTQYF
TRBJ1-2 . 16 TRBV27 TRBD1 TGTGCCAGCAGTACCTCGCGACAGGGTTTAAACTATGGCTACACCTTC CASSTSRQGLNYGYTF
TRBJ2-1 few 16 TRBV5-1 TRBD2 TGCGCCAGCAGCTTAACGGCGGGAGCCGGGGACAATGAGCAGTTCTTC CASSLTAGAGDNEQFF
TRBJ1-2 once 13 TRBV19 . TGTGCCACCCGACAGGCCACTAACTATGGCTACACCTTC CATRQATNYGYTF
TRBJ1-1 . 15 TRBV28 . TGTGCCAGCAGTTTATCGTACAGGGCACGGGGTGAAGCTTTCTTT CASSLSYRARGEAFF
TRBJ2-7 . 15 TRBV9 TRBD2 TGTGCCAGCAGCGTAGGGACTAGCGCTATGTCCGAGCAGTACTTC CASSVGTSAMSEQYF
TRBJ1-2 . 14 TRBV28 . TGTGCCAGCAGTACCCTACCGGAGGAAGTCGGCTACACCTTC CASSTLPEEVGYTF
TRBJ2-7 . 14 TRBV19 . TGTGCCAGTAGTATTGGACTACGGACCTACGAGCAGTACTTC CASSIGLRTYEQYF
TRBJ1-2 . 15 TRBV7-8 . TGTGCCAGCAGCTTAGACCTCGGTATGAACTATGGCTACACCTTC CASSLDLGMNYGYTF
TRBJ1-5 . 11 TRBV28 . TGTGCCAGCAGCGAGAATCAGCCCCAGCATTTT CASSENQPQHF
TRBJ1-5 . 15 TRBV18 . TGTGCCAGCTCACCTGGCAGGGAGGGCAATCAGCCCCAGCATTTT CASSPGREGNQPQHF
TRBJ1-1 once 14 TRBV19 TRBD1 TGTGCCAGTAGTCGATCAACAGGGGACACTGAAGCTTTCTTT CASSRSTGDTEAFF
TRBJ2-3 . 17 TRBV27 TRBD2 TGTGCCAGCAGTTTGGCCGGTTCGGGACTAGCCGCAGATACGCAGTATTTT CASSLAGSGLAADTQYF
TRBJ2-6 . 21 TRBV14 . TGTGCCAGCAGCCAAGAAGACCAAGGAGGGGGCCCTTTCTCTGGGGCCAACGTCCTGACTTTC CASSQEDQGGGPFSGANVLTF
TRBJ2-1 . 14 TRBV13 . TGTGCCAGCACCCAGAAAAGGGGCTACAATGAGCAGTTCTTC CASTQKRGYNEQFF
TRBJ1-5 . 15 TRBV27 TRBD1 TGTGCCAGCAGTCTAAGATGGACAGGGAATCAGCCCCAGCATTTT CASSLRWTGNQPQHF
TRBJ1-6 . 12 TRBV27 TRBD1 TGTGCCAGCAGCCAGGGGGATTCACCCCTCCACTTT CASSQGDSPLHF
TRBJ2-7 . 16 TRBV18 TRBD1 TGTGCCAGCTCACGGAGTTGGGACAGAGCCTCCTACGAGCAGTACTTC CASSRSWDRASYEQYF
TRBJ2-1 once 16 TRBV20-1 TRBD2 TGCAGTGCTAGTATTCTAGCGGGAGGGTTCAACAATGAGCAGTTCTTC CSASILAGGFNNEQFF
TRBJ2-1 few 14 TRBV27 . TGTGCCAGCAGTCCCTTGTCGGGGGTGGGCGAGCAGTTCTTC CASSPLSGVGEQFF
TRBJ2-7 . 15 TRBV10-3 . TGTGCCATCAGTGAGTCTTGGGGGGACCCTTACGAGCAGTACTTC CAISESWGDPYEQYF
TRBJ1-2 . 11 TRBV28 . TGTGCCAGCAGTCCCGGGGGTGGCTACACCTTC CASSPGGGYTF
TRBJ2-5 . 16 TRBV27 TRBD2 TGTGCCAGCAGTCCCTATGCAATAGCGGGCCAAGAGACCCAGTACTTC CASSPYAIAGQETQYF
TRBJ2-2 . 13 TRBV19 . TGTGCCATCCGACAGGAGAACACCGGGGAGCTGTTTTTT CAIRQENTGELFF
TRBJ1-5 . 16 TRBV30 . TGTGCCTGGAGTTTAGTGGGGAGGGTGAGCAATCAGCCCCAGCATTTT CAWSLVGRVSNQPQHF